The 26 T cell receptor beta chains below come from one sample, sequenced in a study of cytomegalovirus exposure and HLA in healthy donors listed by TCRdb under 2017. The library came from the immunoSEQ multiplex PCR assay. This is the immuneACCESS table as TCRdb keeps it, with only in-frame sequences that have V and J called. A part of the clones is gone; compared with another copy, unresolved V genes explain less than half, and the rest is unexplained. This sample holds some 56,000 clones; 93% were observed only once. Jointly, the top ten make up over 1.5% of the sample. Specimen: PBMCs. These receptors all come from a woman under 30 in good health and CMV-seropositive.

This clone was detected only once. CDR3 sequence: CATQKRYEQYF. Here the CDR3 DNA reads TGTGCCACCCAGAAGCGCTACGAGCAGTACTTC. The chain uses TRBV2 and TRBJ2-7; no clear D. This CDR3 has 11 amino acids. CDR1 and CDR2 (germline): SNHLY, FYNNEI. Between the trimmed V and J ends, which lost 10 bases and 3 bases, there was a span of 10 bases. Filled out from reference TRBV2 and TRBJ2-7, the complete variable domain reads EPEVTQTPSHQVTQMGQEVILRCVPISNHLYFYWYRQILGQKVEFLVSFYNNEISEKSEIFDDQFSVERPDGSNFTLKIRSTKLEDSAMYFCATQKRYEQYFGPGTRLTVT.

The chain joins TRBV2 to TRBJ2-5; TRBD2 aligns across 9 bases. The J segment lost 4 bases and the V segment lost 4 bases, leaving 13 bases of the junction unmatched. This CDR3 has 17 residues. Germline CDR1 and CDR2: SNHLY and FYNNEI. The CDR3 sequence: CASSAFPQRGAGETQYF. The CDR3 DNA sequence: TGTGCCAGCAGTGCTTTCCCCCAGCGGGGGGCGGGAGAGACCCAGTACTTC.

The chain's CDR3 is CASHGQGKRSLHF. CDR3 sequence (DNA): TGTGCCAGCCACGGACAGGGGAAGCGATCCCTCCACTTT. The rearrangement uses TRBV28 and TRBJ1-6, with TRBD1 matching 9 bases. Germline V gene lookup returns CDR1 MDHEN and CDR2 SYDVKM. CDR3 length: 13 amino acids. The junction had 10 bases not matched to a gene; V was cut back by 8 bases and J by 14 bases.

On this clone: One end of the junction does not line up with germline, which may come from a read error. This chain uses TRBV2 with TRBJ2-7; 13 nucleotides line up with TRBD2. This CDR3 comprises 15 residues. Germline CDR1 and CDR2: SNHLY and FYNNEI. The chain's CDR3 is CASSARLAGGPTSPF. CDR3 DNA sequence: TGTGCCAGCAGTGCGCGACTAGCGGGGGGCCCGACCAGCCCCTTC.

Worth noting for this clone: The sample carries other DNA sequences with the same CDR3. The chain carries TRBV18 and TRBJ1-5, with D perhaps matching TRBD1 (5 bases). The CDR3 covers 13 residues. With 6 bases removed from V and 0 bases from J, the gap between germline ends came to 6 bases. Germline V gene sequence: CDR1 KGHSH, CDR2 LQKENI. CDR3 sequence reads: CASSRGSNQPQHF. CDR3 bases: TGTGCCAGCTCTAGGGGTAGCAATCAGCCCCAGCATTTT. The full variable domain, its missing parts supplied by reference TRBV18 and TRBJ1-5, is NAGVMQNPRHLVRRRGQEARLRCSPMKGHSHVYWYRQLPEEGLKFMVYLQKENIIDESGMPKERFSAEFPKEGPSILRIQQVVRGDSAAYFCASSRGSNQPQHFGDGTRLSIL.

J is TRBJ1-5 and V is TRBV25-1; 11 bases line up with TRBD1. This CDR3 comprises 15 residues. In germline, CDR1 is MGHDK, CDR2 SYGVNS. The V segment lost 4 bases and the J segment 3 bases; nucleotides outside the gene matches: 2. The CDR3 nucleotides read TGTGCCAGCAGTGGGACAGGGGGCCCCAATCAGCCCCAGCATTTT. This sequence encodes CASSGTGGPNQPQHF.

The genes are TRBV5-5 and TRBJ1-4; 9 bases are a match to TRBD1. V was clipped by 7 bases and J by 0 bases; unmatched bases: 4. The germline V gene encodes CDR1 SGHKS and CDR2 YYEKEE (reference sequence). This CDR3 has 15 amino acids. CDR3 nucleotide sequence: TGTGCCAGCGGAAGACAGGGGGCAACTAATGAAAAACTGTTTTTT. Amino acid sequence: CASGRQGATNEKLFF.

This chain links TRBV7-2 with TRBJ2-7, with D possibly TRBD2 on 5 matching bases. Germline V gene sequence: CDR1 SGHTA, CDR2 FQGNSA. Trimming cost V 5 bases and J 4 bases, with 18 bases left between them. The CDR3 covers 15 residues. CDR3 in DNA: TGTGCCAGCAGCCCGGGGAGACAAGCCTTTTACGAGCAGTACTTC. This gives the protein CASSPGRQAFYEQYF.

The chain links TRBV18 to TRBJ2-5; TRBD2 agrees at 8 bases. The CDR3 consists of 13 residues. V gave up 4 bases and J gave up 4 bases; unmatched junction bases: 2. Germline lookup yields CDR1 KGHSH and CDR2 LQKENI. DNA of the CDR3: TGTGCCAGCTCACAAGGACTAGCAGAGACCCAGTACTTC. Translating it yields CASSQGLAETQYF.

V usage is TRBV5-4 and J usage is TRBJ1-2, with TRBD1 matching 9 bases. Trimming at V came to 2 bases and at J to 4 bases, leaving 6 bases not matched to a gene. The CDR3 loop spans 15 amino acids. Germline assignment: CDR1 SGHNT and CDR2 YYREEE (reference sequence). Here the CDR3 reads CASSLGQGMVYGYTF. In DNA form, the CDR3 reads TGTGCCAGCAGCTTAGGACAGGGGATGGTCTATGGCTACACCTTC.

CDR3 sequence (DNA): TGTGCCAGTATTTCACGGGAGCGTGAAAAACTGTTTTTT. Translated: CASISREREKLFF. J is TRBJ1-4 and V is TRBV19, with D unclear. Germline lookup yields CDR1 LNHDA and CDR2 SQIVND (reference sequence). Trimming cost V 7 bases and J 7 bases, with 13 bases left between them. The CDR3 length is 13 residues.

The rearrangement links TRBV30 to TRBJ2-6; tentative D call: TRBD2 (6 bases). Trimming stripped 8 bases from V and 1 base from J, with 15 bases between. The CDR3 consists of 15 residues. Germline V lookup: CDR1 GTSNPN, CDR2 SVGIG (reference sequence). The CDR3 DNA reads TGTGCCGGCGGGACGGCTACTTCTGGGGCCAACGTCCTGACTTTC. It codes for CAGGTATSGANVLTF.

The rearrangement joins TRBV4-1 to TRBJ1-2; D is unclear. The CDR3 has 13 amino acids. Between the trimmed V and J ends, which lost 0 bases and 8 bases, there was a span of 10 bases. Germline lookup yields CDR1 MGHRA and CDR2 YSYEKL. The CDR3, as DNA: TGCGCCAGCAGCCAAGATCCCGTTGGCGGCTACACCTTC. It codes for CASSQDPVGGYTF.

The gene calls are TRBV6-6 and TRBJ2-7; 11 positions agree with TRBD1. The CDR3 runs to 15 residues. The germline V gene encodes CDR1 MNHNY and CDR2 SVGAGI (reference sequence). V lost 0 bases and J lost 3; bases outside the gene matches: 1. CDR3 residues: CASSYSGTGGYEQYF. The CDR3 bases are TGTGCCAGCAGTTACTCCGGGACAGGGGGCTACGAGCAGTACTTC.

The V call is TRBV6-5, the J call TRBJ1-1; D may be TRBD1 (6 bases). Germline V lookup: CDR1 MNHEY, CDR2 SVGAGI. The V and J ends lost 5 bases and 2 bases respectively, with 15 bases between them. The CDR3 contains 15 residues. This CDR3 reads CASSSTGTTNTEAFF. Written as DNA, the CDR3 is TGTGCCAGCAGTAGCACCGGGACAACCAACACTGAAGCTTTCTTT.

V usage is TRBV6-6 and J usage is TRBJ2-5; D unclear. The V end was cut by 4 bases, the J end by 7 bases, with 13 bases between. CDR1 and CDR2 (germline): MNHNY, SVGAGI (reference sequence). This CDR3 region has 13 residues. CDR3 protein: CASSFSSEATQYF. The CDR3 region has the DNA TGTGCCAGCAGTTTCTCCAGTGAGGCGACCCAGTACTTC.

This clone came up a few times. The chain carries TRBV6-5 and TRBJ1-3; TRBD1 matches 8 bases. Germline V gene data show CDR1 as MNHEY and CDR2 as SVGAGI. V was clipped by 8 bases and J by 4 bases; unmatched bases: 4. The CDR3 has 13 amino acids. The CDR3: CASLTGAGNTIYF. CDR3 DNA sequence: TGTGCCAGCCTGACAGGGGCCGGAAACACCATATATTTT.

The rearrangement uses TRBV10-3 and TRBJ2-7; a weak D match, TRBD1 (5 bases). Trimming pared 5 bases from V and 4 bases from J, leaving 12 bases between. From germline, CDR1 is ENHRY and CDR2 SYGVKD. The CDR3 is 13 residues long. The CDR3 sequence: CAISSPGIYEQYF. The DNA of the CDR3 is TGTGCCATCAGTTCGCCAGGGATTTACGAGCAGTACTTC.

This clone has only a few counts. The V call is TRBV6-4, the J call TRBJ2-6; D perhaps matches TRBD1 (5 bases). Germline V lookup: CDR1 MRHNA, CDR2 SNTAGT. This CDR3 is 15 amino acids long. V lost 3 bases and J 2 bases, leaving 8 bases between the germline ends. CDR3 nucleotide sequence: TGTGCCAGCAGTGAAGGACATACTGGGGCCAACGTCCTGACTTTC. Protein sequence: CASSEGHTGANVLTF.

The chain uses TRBV5-1 and TRBJ1-1, with 7 bases that match TRBD1. Germline CDR1 SGHRS, CDR2 YFSETQ. Trimming at V came to 4 bases and at J to 0 bases, leaving 9 bases not matched to a gene. CDR3 size: 16 residues. The CDR3 region is CASSADRNNLNTEAFF. The CDR3 DNA sequence: TGCGCCAGCAGCGCGGACAGGAACAATCTGAACACTGAAGCTTTCTTT.

The chain carries TRBV23-1 and TRBJ1-1, with 9 bases aligning to TRBD1. TRBV23-1 is placed among ORFs of uncertain function. CDR3 length: 15 residues. V gave up 7 bases and J gave up 5 bases; unmatched junction bases: 11. The CDR3 bases are TGCGCCAGCACCCTCCGGGACAGGGATGGGACTGAAGCTTTCTTT. Translation gives CASTLRDRDGTEAFF.

The J gene is TRBJ2-4, the V gene TRBV10-1, with D perhaps TRBD1 (7 bases). The ends were cut back, 6 bases at V and 0 bases at J, with 9 bases in the middle. The CDR3 contains 14 residues. Looked up from germline, CDR1 is WNHNN and CDR2 is SYGVQD (reference sequence). The CDR3, as DNA: TGCGCCAGCAGGGAGGGGGCAGCCAAAAACATTCAGTACTTC. Its protein is CASREGAAKNIQYF.

The CDR3 coding sequence is TGCGCCAGCAGCTTCAAAACGGAAGGGGCCAGGCAAGAGACCCAGTACTTC. This sequence encodes CASSFKTEGARQETQYF. This chain uses TRBV5-1 with TRBJ2-5; D possibly corresponds to TRBD1 (5 bases). The germline gives CDR1 SGHRS, CDR2 YFSETQ. This CDR3 region has 17 residues. Trimming pared 2 bases from V and 2 bases from J, leaving 19 bases between.

The chain combines TRBV2 with TRBJ1-2, with 7 positions matching TRBD1. CDR1 and CDR2 from the germline V gene are SNHLY and FYNNEI. This CDR3 is built from 13 residues. Unmatched junction bases numbered 6, after V lost 6 bases and J lost 5 bases. CDR3 protein: CASRGDSPYGYTF. CDR3 nucleotide sequence: TGTGCCAGCAGAGGGGACAGCCCGTATGGCTACACCTTC.

The V gene is TRBV6-5, the J gene TRBJ2-6, with D unresolved. Deletions cut 3 bases from V and 2 bases from J, with 8 bases between. The germline CDR1 and CDR2 sequences are MNHEY and SVGAGI. The CDR3 extends over 15 amino acids. The CDR3 region is CASSYSGPGANVLTF. CDR3 nucleotide sequence: TGTGCCAGCAGTTATTCTGGGCCTGGGGCCAACGTCCTGACTTTC.

V is TRBV5-6 and J is TRBJ1-2; D is possibly TRBD1 (5 bases). The CDR3 has 17 amino acids. Trimming shortened V by 0 bases and J by 0 bases, and 15 bases separated the two germline ends. Germline V lookup: CDR1 SGHDT, CDR2 YYEEEE. The CDR3 sequence is CASSLGTSWTPNYGYTF. The CDR3, as DNA: TGTGCCAGCAGCTTGGGGACCTCGTGGACACCTAACTATGGCTACACCTTC.